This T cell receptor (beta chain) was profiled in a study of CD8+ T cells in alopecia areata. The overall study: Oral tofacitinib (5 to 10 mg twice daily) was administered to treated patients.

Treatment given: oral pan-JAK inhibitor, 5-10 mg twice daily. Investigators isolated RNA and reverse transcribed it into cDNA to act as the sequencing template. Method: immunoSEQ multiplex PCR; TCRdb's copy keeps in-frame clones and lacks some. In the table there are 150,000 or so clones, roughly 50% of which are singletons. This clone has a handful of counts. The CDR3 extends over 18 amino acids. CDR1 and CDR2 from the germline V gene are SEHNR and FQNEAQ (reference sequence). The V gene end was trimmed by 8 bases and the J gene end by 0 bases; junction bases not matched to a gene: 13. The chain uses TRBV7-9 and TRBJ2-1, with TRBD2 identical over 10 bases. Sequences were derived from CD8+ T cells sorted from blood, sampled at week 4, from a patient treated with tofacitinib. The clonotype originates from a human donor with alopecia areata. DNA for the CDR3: TGTGCCAGCGGAACAGGGGCTAGCGGGGGTAGCTCCTACAATGAGCAGTTCTTC. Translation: CASGTGASGGSSYNEQFF.